A single sample gave rise to the 5 T cell receptor beta chains below, sequenced in a study of a mutant IDH1 vaccine in newly diagnosed glioma. Time point reported: week 35, safety follow-up. Each dose of the vaccine consisted of 300 ug of mutant IDH1 20-mer peptide, with topical imiquimod. The data were produced by immunoSEQ multiplex PCR, yet TCRdb's version contains in-frame clones alone and is incomplete. Counted here are tens of thousands of clones, 80% to 90% occurring once; the ten biggest clones make up around 4.6%. Their target antigens are unknown. The source was PBMCs, collected from a glioma patient whose treatment included an IDH1 peptide vaccine. These receptor sequences come from a man aged 25-45 years with glioma.

This clone has a handful of counts. The chain joins TRBV19 to TRBJ1-5, with D perhaps TRBD1 (6 bases). Germline V gives CDR1 LNHDA, CDR2 SQIVND (reference sequence). The CDR3 contains 15 residues. Trimming left V 5 bases short and J 6 bases short, with 17 bases between. CDR3 nucleotides: TGTGCCAGTAGTGCCGCGGGGGCGGGTGGTCAGCCCCAGCATTTT. It codes for CASSAAGAGGQPQHF.

V and J are TRBV10-2 and TRBJ1-2; a possible D gene is TRBD1 (5 bases). V shed 10 bases and J shed 4 bases, with 13 bases lying between them. CDR3 length: 12 residues. CDR1 and CDR2 (germline): WSHSY, SAAADI. This CDR3 is CATVGDGYGYTF. The CDR3 region has the DNA TGCGCCACCGTGGGGGACGGCTATGGCTACACCTTC.

The rearrangement joins TRBV7-9 to TRBJ1-1, with D perhaps TRBD1 (6 bases). V lost 1 base and J lost 4, with 10 bases in between. Germline CDR1 and CDR2: SEHNR and FQNEAQ (reference sequence). This CDR3 spans 14 amino acids. The CDR3 nucleotides read TGTGCCAGCAGCTTAGGTGGACAGCTCACTGAAGCTTTCTTT. Amino acids: CASSLGGQLTEAFF.

This chain connects TRBV19 to TRBJ2-6; tentatively, D is TRBD2 (5 bases). This CDR3 spans 15 amino acids. Trimming cost V 1 base and J 2 bases, with 6 bases left between them. In germline, CDR1 is LNHDA, CDR2 SQIVND (reference sequence). DNA of the CDR3: TGTGCCAGTAGTATAGGAGGGCCTGGGGCCAACGTCCTGACTTTC. Translation: CASSIGGPGANVLTF.

The rearrangement joins TRBV7-9 to TRBJ2-1, with 12 positions matching TRBD2. This CDR3 comprises 15 residues. Germline CDR1 reads SEHNR; CDR2 reads FQNEAQ (reference sequence). J was trimmed by 4 bases and V by 5 bases; bases with no gene match: 3. This CDR3 reads CASSQLAGGYNEQFF. The CDR3, as DNA: TGTGCCAGCAGCCAACTAGCGGGGGGATACAATGAGCAGTTCTTC. The full variable domain, with the rest looked up from reference TRBV7-9 and TRBJ2-1, is DTGVSQNPRHKITKRGQNVTFRCDPISEHNRLYWYRQTLGQGPEFLTYFQNEAQLEKSRLLSDRFSAERPKGSFSTLEIQRTEQGDSAMYLCASSQLAGGYNEQFFGPGTRLTVL.